Listed here are 2 T cell receptor beta chains from one sample, sequenced in a study of T cells after yellow fever vaccination. From the 5' RACE reads, TCRdb called clonotypes with MiXCR, one entry per CDR3 protein. The sample has 28,000 or so distinct CDR3 sequences; approximately 4.7% are singletons. The sample was CD8+ T cells sorted from PBMCs, taken 5 days after the yellow fever booster vaccination. These receptors all come from a man aged 25 to 40 who received the YFV17D yellow fever vaccine.

In its sample, this clonotype was seen many times. The rearrangement links TRBV12-3 or TRBV12-4 to TRBJ2-4, with 8 bases that match TRBD1. V gave up 1 base and J gave up 7 bases; unmatched junction bases: 3. The CDR3 is 14 residues long. This CDR3 reads CASSLVDRVNIQYF. In DNA, the CDR3 is TGTGCCAGCAGTTTAGTGGACAGGGTCAACATTCAGTACTTC.

This clonotype has at least ten counts. V and J are TRBV7-6 and TRBJ2-5; 15 bases line up with TRBD2. Germline CDR1 and CDR2: SGHVS and FNYEAQ. This CDR3 has 14 amino acids. Trimming cost V 7 bases and J 4 bases; bases outside gene matches: 1. DNA of the CDR3: TGTGCCAGCACGGGACTAGCGGGAGGAGAGACCCAGTACTTC. Translated, it gives CASTGLAGGETQYF.